The sequence of this T cell receptor (beta chain) was determined in a study of control samples from healthy donors and cancer patients. V was shortened by 2 bases and J by 6 bases, with 8 bases between the two germline ends. The CDR3 consists of 14 residues. Looked up from germline, CDR1 is LGHNA and CDR2 is YSLEER. TCRdb's table, derived via immunoSEQ multiplex PCR, lists solely in-frame clones and lacks some. Of under 200,000 clones in the sample, 94% were seen once. The sequence came from a middle-aged woman in good health. The chain recombines TRBV4-3 with TRBJ1-6; D is ambiguous. Sequenced input: blood. The CDR3 spells CASSQHGVNSPLHF. The DNA for the CDR3 is TGCGCCAGCAGCCAACACGGAGTTAATTCACCCCTCCACTTT.